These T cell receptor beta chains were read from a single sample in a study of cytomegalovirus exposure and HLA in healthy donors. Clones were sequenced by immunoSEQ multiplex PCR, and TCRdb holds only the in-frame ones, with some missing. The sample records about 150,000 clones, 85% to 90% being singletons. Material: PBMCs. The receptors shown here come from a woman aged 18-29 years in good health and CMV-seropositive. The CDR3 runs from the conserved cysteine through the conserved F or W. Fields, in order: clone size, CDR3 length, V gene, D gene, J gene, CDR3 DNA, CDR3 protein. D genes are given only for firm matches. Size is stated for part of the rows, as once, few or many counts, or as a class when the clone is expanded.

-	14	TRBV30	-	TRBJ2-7	TGTGCCTGGAGCCCGGGCGGGCCTACCTACGAGCAGTACTTC	CAWSPGGPTYEQYF
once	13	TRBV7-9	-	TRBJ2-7	TGTGCCAGCAGCTGGGGACACCGGCCTGAGCAGTACTTC	CASSWGHRPEQYF
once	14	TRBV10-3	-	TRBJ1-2	TGTGCCATCAGCGACCTCATGGGGGCGCATGGCTACACCTTC	CAISDLMGAHGYTF
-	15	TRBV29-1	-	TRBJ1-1	TGCAGCGCTCGTAGTGGGGGCCTCATGAACACTGAAGCTTTCTTT	CSARSGGLMNTEAFF
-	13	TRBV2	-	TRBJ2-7	TGTGCCAGCAGTGAAAACACTATCTACGAGCAGTACTTC	CASSENTIYEQYF
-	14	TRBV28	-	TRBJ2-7	TGTGCCAGCAGTCCCGCAGGGATCGGGTACGAGCAGTACTTC	CASSPAGIGYEQYF
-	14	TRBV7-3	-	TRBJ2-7	TGTGCCAGCAGCTTTGGCGGGACCCCCTACGAGCAGTACTTC	CASSFGGTPYEQYF
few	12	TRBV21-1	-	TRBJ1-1	TGTGCCAGCAGCGAACCGGGACAGCGGGCTTTCTTT	CASSEPGQRAFF
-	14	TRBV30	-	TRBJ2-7	TGTGCCTGGAAAAAAGGGACTTCGTCCTACGAGCAGTACTTC	CAWKKGTSSYEQYF
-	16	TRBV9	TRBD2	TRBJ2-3	TGTGCCGGCAGCGCCGCTCGCGGGGGGACCACAGATACGCAGTATTTT	CAGSAARGGTTDTQYF
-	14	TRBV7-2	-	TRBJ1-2	TGTGCCAGCAGCTTAGTGGGCAGCCTATATGGCTACACCTTC	CASSLVGSLYGYTF
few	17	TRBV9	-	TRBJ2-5	TGTGCCAGCAGCCCCACCCATGGTCCCAGGTACCAAGAGACCCAGTACTTC	CASSPTHGPRYQETQYF
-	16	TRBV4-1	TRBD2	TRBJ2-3	TGCGCCAGCAGCCAGTCTAGCGGGCGGAACACAGATACGCAGTATTTT	CASSQSSGRNTDTQYF
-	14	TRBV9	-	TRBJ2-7	TGTGCCAGCAGCGTAGAGGAGGGGCCCTACGAGCAGTACTTC	CASSVEEGPYEQYF
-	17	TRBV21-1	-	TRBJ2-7	TGTGCCAGCAGCTCCCTGCGCCGGGACAGGGCATGCTACGAGCAGTACTTC	CASSSLRRDRACYEQYF
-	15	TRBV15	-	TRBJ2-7	TGTGCCACCAGCAGAGACAGGGGACCTTCCTACGAGCAGTACTTC	CATSRDRGPSYEQYF